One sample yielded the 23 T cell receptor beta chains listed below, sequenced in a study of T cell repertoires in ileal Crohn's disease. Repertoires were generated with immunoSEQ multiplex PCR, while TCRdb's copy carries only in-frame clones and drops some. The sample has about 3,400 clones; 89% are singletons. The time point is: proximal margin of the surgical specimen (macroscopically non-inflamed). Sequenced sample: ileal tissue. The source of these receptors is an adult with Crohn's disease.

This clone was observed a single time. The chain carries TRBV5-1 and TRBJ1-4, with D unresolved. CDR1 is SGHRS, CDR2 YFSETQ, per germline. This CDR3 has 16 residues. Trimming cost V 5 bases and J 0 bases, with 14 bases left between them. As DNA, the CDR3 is TGCGCCAGCAGGGATACAATTGGTGCAACTAATGAAAAACTGTTTTTT. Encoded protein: CASRDTIGATNEKLFF.

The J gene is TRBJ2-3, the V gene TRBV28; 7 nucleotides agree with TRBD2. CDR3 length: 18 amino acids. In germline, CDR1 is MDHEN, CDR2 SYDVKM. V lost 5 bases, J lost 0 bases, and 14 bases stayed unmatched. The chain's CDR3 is CASSPMRGSTTSTDTQYF. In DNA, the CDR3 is TGTGCCAGCAGTCCTATGCGGGGGTCTACAACTAGCACAGATACGCAGTATTTT. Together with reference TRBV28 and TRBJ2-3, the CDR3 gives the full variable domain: DVKVTQSSRYLVKRTGEKVFLECVQDMDHENMFWYRQDPGLGLRLIYFSYDVKMKEKGDIPEGYSVSREKKERFSLILESASTNQTSMYLCASSPMRGSTTSTDTQYFGPGTRLTVL.

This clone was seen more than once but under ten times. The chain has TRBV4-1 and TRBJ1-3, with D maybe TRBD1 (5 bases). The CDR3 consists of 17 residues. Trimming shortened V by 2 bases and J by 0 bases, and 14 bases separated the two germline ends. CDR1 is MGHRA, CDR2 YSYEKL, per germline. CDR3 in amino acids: CASSQSRGDYSGNTIYF. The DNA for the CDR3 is TGCGCCAGCAGCCAATCTCGGGGGGATTACTCTGGAAACACCATATATTTT.

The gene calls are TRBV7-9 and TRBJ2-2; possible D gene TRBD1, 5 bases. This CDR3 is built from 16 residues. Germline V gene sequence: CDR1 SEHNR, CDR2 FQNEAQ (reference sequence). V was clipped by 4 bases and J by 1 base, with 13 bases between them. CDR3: CASSSPLQGNTGELFF. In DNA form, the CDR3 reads TGTGCCAGCAGCTCTCCACTTCAGGGGAACACCGGGGAGCTGTTTTTT.

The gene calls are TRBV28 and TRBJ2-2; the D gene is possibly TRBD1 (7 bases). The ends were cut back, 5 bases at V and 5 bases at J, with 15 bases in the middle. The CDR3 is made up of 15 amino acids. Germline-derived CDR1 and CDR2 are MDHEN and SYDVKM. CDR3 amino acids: CASSTTGEVTGELFF. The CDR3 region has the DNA TGTGCCAGCAGTACAACAGGGGAGGTTACCGGGGAGCTGTTTTTT.

This chain's CDR3 is CASSQEGGSGADTQYF. The CDR3 coding sequence is TGCGCCAGCAGCCAAGAGGGAGGGAGTGGGGCGGATACGCAGTATTTT. V and J are TRBV4-1 and TRBJ2-3, with 7 bases fitting TRBD2. The junction had 9 bases not matched to a gene; V was cut back by 0 bases and J by 6 bases. Germline CDR1 and CDR2: MGHRA and YSYEKL. CDR3 length equals 16 residues.

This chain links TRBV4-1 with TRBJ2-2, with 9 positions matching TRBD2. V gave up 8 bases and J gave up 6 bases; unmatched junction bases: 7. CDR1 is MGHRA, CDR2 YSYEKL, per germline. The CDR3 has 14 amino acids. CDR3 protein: CASGTSLGAGELFF. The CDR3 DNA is TGCGCCAGCGGGACTAGCTTGGGCGCCGGGGAGCTGTTTTTT.

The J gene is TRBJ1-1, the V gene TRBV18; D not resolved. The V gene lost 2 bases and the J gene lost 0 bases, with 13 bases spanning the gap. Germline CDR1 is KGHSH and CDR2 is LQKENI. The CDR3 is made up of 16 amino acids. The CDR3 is CASSPDALGLNTEAFF. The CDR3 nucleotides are TGTGCCAGCTCACCAGATGCCTTAGGCCTGAACACTGAAGCTTTCTTT.

The CDR3 bases are TGTGCTAGTGGTTTGGTCAGGACTAGAGACACCGGGGAGCTGTTTTTT. Its translation is CASGLVRTRDTGELFF. The rearrangement joins TRBV12-5 to TRBJ2-2; 7 bases agree with TRBD2. V lost 0 bases to trimming and J lost 3 bases; unmatched junction nucleotides: 4. The CDR3 contains 16 residues. Germline V gene data show CDR1 as LGHNT and CDR2 as FRNRAP.

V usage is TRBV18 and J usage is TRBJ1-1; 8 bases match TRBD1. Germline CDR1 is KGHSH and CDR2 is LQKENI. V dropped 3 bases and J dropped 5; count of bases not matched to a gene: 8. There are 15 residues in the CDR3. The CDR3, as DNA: TGTGCCAGCTCACCCCTACAGGGGGGGTGGACTGAAGCTTTCTTT. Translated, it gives CASSPLQGGWTEAFF. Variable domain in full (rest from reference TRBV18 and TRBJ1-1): NAGVMQNPRHLVRRRGQEARLRCSPMKGHSHVYWYRQLPEEGLKFMVYLQKENIIDESGMPKERFSAEFPKEGPSILRIQQVVRGDSAAYFCASSPLQGGWTEAFFGQGTRLTVV.

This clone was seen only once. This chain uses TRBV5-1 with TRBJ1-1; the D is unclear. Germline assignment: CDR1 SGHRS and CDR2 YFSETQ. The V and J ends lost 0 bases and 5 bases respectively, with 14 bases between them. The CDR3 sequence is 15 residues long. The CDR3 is CASSLGSPGETEAFF. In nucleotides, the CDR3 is TGCGCCAGCAGCTTGGGGTCCCCGGGTGAGACTGAAGCTTTCTTT.

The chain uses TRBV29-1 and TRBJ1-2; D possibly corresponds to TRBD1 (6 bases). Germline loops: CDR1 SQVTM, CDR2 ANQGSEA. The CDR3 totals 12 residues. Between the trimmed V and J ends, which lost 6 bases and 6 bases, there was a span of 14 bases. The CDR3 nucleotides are TGCAGCGTCCTACCAGGGGAAAATGGCTACACCTTC. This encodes CSVLPGENGYTF.

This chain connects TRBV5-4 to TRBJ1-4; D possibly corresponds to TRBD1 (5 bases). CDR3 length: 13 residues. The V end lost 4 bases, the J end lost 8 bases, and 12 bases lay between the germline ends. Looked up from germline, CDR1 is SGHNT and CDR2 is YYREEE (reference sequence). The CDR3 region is CASSPGGDEKLFF. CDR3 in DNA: TGTGCCAGCAGCCCCGGGGGAGACGAAAAACTGTTTTTT.

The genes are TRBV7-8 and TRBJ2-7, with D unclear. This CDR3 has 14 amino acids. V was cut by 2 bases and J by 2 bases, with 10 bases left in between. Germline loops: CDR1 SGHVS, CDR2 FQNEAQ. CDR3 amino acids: CASSLYGSAYEQYF. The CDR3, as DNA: TGTGCCAGCAGCTTATACGGGTCGGCCTACGAGCAGTACTTC.

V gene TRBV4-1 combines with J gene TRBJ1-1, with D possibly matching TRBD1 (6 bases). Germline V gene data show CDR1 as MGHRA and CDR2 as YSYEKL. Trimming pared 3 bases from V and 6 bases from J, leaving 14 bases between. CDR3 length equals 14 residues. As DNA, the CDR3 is TGCGCCAGCAGCCAGGGGGCTTTTAAGGCTGAAGCTTTCTTT. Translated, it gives CASSQGAFKAEAFF.

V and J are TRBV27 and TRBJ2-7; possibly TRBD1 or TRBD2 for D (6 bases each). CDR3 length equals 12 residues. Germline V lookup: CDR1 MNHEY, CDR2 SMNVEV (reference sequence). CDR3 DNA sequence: TGTGCTTCCGGGGGCGGTAACTACGAGCAGTACTTC. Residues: CASGGGNYEQYF.

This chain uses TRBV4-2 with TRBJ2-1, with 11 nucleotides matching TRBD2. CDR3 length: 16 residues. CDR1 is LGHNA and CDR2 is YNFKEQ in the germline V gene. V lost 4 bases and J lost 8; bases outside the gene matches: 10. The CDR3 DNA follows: TGTGCCAGCAGCCGAGAGACTAGCGGGACTTTCGATGAGCAGTTCTTC. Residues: CASSRETSGTFDEQFF.

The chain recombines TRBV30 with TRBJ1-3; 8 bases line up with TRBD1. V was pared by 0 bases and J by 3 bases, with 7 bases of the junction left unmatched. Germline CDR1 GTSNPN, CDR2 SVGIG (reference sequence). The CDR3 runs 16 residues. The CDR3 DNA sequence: TGTGCCTGGAGTGTAGACTCAGGGGGCGTTGGAAACACCATATATTTT. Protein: CAWSVDSGGVGNTIYF.

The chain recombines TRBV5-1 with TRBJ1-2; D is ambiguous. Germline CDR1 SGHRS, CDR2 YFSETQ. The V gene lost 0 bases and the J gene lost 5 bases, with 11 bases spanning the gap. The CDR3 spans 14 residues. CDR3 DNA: TGCGCCAGCAGCTTGGCCCGGGTCCCATATGGCTACACCTTC. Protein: CASSLARVPYGYTF.

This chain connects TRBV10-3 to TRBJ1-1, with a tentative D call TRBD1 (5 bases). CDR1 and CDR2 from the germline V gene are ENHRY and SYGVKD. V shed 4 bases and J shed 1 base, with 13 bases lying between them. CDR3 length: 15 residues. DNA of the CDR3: TGTGCCATCAGTGTTGGGGCTACCCGGAACACTGAAGCTTTCTTT. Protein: CAISVGATRNTEAFF.

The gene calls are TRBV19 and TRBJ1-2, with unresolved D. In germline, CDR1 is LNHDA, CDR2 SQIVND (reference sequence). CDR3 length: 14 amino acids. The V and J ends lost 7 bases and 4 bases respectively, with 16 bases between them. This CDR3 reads CASTAGTDLYGYTF. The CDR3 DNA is TGTGCCAGTACAGCCGGAACCGACCTCTATGGCTACACCTTC.

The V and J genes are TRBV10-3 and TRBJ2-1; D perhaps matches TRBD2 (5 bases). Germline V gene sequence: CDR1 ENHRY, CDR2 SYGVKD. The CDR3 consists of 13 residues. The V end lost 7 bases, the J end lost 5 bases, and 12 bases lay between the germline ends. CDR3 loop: CAIKGAEDNEQFF. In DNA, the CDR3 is TGTGCCATCAAGGGAGCAGAAGACAATGAGCAGTTCTTC.

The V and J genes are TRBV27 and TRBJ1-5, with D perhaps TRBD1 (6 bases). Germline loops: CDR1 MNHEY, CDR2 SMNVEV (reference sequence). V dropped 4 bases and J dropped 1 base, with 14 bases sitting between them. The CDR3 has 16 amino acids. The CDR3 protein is CASSSSRTASNQPQHF. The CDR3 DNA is TGTGCCAGCAGTTCATCCAGGACAGCCAGCAATCAGCCCCAGCATTTT.